A single T cell receptor beta chain is shown here with its context. As originally analysed: Scientists estimated how many nucleated cells there were by amplifying reference gene primers. This table comes from immunoSEQ multiplex PCR, and its TCRdb copy is limited to in-frame clones, with some not included. From that table come the V and J calls and clone size; the DNA was used to work out D and trimming. The sample has roughly 110,000 clones; about 88% are singletons. These data are taken from a study of blood T cell repertoires in COVID-19. Background on the study: The United States, Italy and Spain supplied acute and convalescent COVID-19 samples. The analysed material was cDNA or gDNA that came from T cells, B-cell-depleted T cells, or PBMCs.

The clonotype originates from a man aged 40-49 years with acute or convalescent COVID-19. Sample: peripheral blood.

The CDR3 DNA reads as TGTGCCAGCAGTGTTCAGTCGCAGGGGAGTCAGCCCCAGCATTTT. Translating it yields CASSVQSQGSQPQHF. This sequence joins TRBV2 and TRBJ1-5, with D possibly matching TRBD1 (6 bases). Trimming removed 4 bases from V and 6 bases from J, with 16 bases in between. Germline CDR1 SNHLY, CDR2 FYNNEI. This CDR3 contains 15 residues.